The clone carrying this T cell receptor (beta chain) was detected only a few times. This sample was taken from a study of blood T cell repertoires in COVID-19. Overall study context: COVID-19 samples from acute and convalescent phases originated in the United States, Italy and Spain. Sources were T cells, B-cell-depleted T cells, or PBMCs; the material itself was cDNA or gDNA.

Authors' data handling: Estimated nucleated cell counts came from reference gene primer amplification. The table came from immunoSEQ multiplex PCR; TCRdb's copy has only in-frame clones and leaves some out. That table gives V, J and clone size, and the DNA gave D and trimming. The sample records 250,000 to 300,000 clones, over 80% being singletons. Looked up from germline, CDR1 is SGHKS and CDR2 is YYEKEE (reference sequence). The CDR3 spans 17 residues. V gave up 4 bases and J gave up 1 base; unmatched junction bases: 3. The sample comprised peripheral blood. V gene TRBV5-5 combines with J gene TRBJ2-2; 14 bases fit TRBD2. The source of this sequence is a man in his fifties or sixties who had recovered from COVID-19. This CDR3 reads CASSAGTSGRNTGELFF. In nucleotides, the CDR3 is TGTGCCAGCAGCGCCGGGACTAGCGGGAGGAACACCGGGGAGCTGTTTTTT.